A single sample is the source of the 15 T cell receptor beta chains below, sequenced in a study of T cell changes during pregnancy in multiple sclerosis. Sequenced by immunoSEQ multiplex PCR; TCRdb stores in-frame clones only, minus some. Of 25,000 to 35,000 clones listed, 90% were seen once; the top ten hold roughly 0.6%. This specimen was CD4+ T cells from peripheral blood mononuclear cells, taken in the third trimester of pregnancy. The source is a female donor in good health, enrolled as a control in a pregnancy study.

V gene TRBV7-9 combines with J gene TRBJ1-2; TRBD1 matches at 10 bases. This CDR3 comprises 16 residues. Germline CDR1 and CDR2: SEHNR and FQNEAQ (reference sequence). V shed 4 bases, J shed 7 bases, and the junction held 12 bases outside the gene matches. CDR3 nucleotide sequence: TGTGCCAGCAGCTCCCCTTCAGGGACAGGGGTCGGTGGCTACACCTTC. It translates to CASSSPSGTGVGGYTF.

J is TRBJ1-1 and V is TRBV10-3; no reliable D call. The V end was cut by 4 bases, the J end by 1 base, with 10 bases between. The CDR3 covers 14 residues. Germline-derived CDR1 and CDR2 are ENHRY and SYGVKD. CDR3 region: CAISAPGENTEAFF. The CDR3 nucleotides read TGTGCCATCAGTGCCCCAGGTGAGAACACTGAAGCTTTCTTT.

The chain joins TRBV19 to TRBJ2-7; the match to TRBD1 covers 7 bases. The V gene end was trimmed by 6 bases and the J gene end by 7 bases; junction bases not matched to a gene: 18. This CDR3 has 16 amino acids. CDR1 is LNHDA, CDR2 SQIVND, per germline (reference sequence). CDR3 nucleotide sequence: TGTGCCAGTAGGCCAACCGGGACAGCAAGATCGGGAGAGCAGTACTTC. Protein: CASRPTGTARSGEQYF.

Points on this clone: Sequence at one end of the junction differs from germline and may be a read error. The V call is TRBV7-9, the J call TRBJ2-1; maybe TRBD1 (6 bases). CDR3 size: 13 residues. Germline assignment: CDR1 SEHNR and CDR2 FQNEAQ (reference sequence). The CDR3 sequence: CASRPDSPNPFLF. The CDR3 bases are TGTGCCAGCAGGCCGGACAGCCCTAACCCGTTTCTCTTC.

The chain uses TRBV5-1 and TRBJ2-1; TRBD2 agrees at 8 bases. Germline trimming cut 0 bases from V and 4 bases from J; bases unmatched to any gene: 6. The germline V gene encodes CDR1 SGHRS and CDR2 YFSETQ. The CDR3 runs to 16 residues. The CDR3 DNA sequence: TGCGCCAGCAGCTTGGTTTCTAGCGGGTCGTACAATGAGCAGTTCTTC. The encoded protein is CASSLVSSGSYNEQFF.

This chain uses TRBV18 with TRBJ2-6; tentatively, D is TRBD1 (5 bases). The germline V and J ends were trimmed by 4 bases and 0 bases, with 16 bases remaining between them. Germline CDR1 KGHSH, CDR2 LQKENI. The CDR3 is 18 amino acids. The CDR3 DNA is TGTGCCAGCTCACACGTGGGAAGGGGATACTCTGGGGCCAACGTCCTGACTTTC. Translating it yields CASSHVGRGYSGANVLTF.

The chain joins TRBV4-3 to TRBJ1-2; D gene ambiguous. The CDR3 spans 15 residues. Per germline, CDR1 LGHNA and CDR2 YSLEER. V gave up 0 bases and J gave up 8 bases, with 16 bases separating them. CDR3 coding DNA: TGCGCCAGCAGCCAAGATGGAGGGCAGCAGCAGGGCTACACCTTC. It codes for CASSQDGGQQQGYTF.

The CDR3 region is CASSSSGSWQFF. CDR3 nucleotides: TGTGCCAGTAGTAGTAGCGGGAGTTGGCAGTTCTTC. The J gene is TRBJ2-1, the V gene TRBV19, with TRBD2 matching 9 bases. The CDR3 has 12 residues. J was trimmed by 12 bases and V by 4 bases; bases with no gene match: 4. Per the germline V gene, CDR1 is LNHDA and CDR2 is SQIVND (reference sequence).

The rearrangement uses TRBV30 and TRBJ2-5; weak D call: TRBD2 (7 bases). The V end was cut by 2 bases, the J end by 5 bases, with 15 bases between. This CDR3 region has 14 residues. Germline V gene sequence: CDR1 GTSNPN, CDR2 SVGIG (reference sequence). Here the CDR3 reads CAWSRGEGWETQYF. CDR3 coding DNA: TGTGCCTGGAGTAGGGGGGAGGGATGGGAGACCCAGTACTTC.

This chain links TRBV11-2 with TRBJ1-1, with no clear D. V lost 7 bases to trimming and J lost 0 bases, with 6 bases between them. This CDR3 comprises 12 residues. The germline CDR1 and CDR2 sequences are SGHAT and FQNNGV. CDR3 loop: CASMRVNTEAFF. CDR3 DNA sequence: TGTGCCAGCATGAGGGTGAACACTGAAGCTTTCTTT. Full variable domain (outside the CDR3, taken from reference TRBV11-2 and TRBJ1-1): EAGVAQSPRYKIIEKRQSVAFWCNPISGHATLYWYQQILGQGPKLLIQFQNNGVVDDSQLPKDRFSAERLKGVDSTLKIQPAKLEDSAVYLCASMRVNTEAFFGQGTRLTVV.

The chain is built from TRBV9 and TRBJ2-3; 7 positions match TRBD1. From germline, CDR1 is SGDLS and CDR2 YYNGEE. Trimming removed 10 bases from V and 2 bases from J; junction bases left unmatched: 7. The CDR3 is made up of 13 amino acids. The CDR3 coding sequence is TGTGCCGCCCAGGGGACAGACACAGATACGCAGTATTTT. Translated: CAAQGTDTDTQYF.

CDR3 sequence: CASSPRQEGNYGYTF. The DNA for the CDR3 is TGTGCCAGCTCACCACGTCAGGAGGGTAACTATGGCTACACCTTC. The J gene is TRBJ1-2, the V gene TRBV18; D is unclear. V dropped 1 base and J dropped 1 base, with 10 bases sitting between them. Germline V gene sequence: CDR1 KGHSH, CDR2 LQKENI. The CDR3 has 15 residues.

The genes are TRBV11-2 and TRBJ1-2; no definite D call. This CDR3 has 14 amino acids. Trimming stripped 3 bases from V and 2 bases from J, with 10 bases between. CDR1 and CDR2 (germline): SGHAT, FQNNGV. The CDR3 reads CASSFSAANYGYTF. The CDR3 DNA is TGTGCCAGCAGCTTTAGTGCGGCGAACTATGGCTACACCTTC. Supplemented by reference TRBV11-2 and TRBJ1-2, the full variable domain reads EAGVAQSPRYKIIEKRQSVAFWCNPISGHATLYWYQQILGQGPKLLIQFQNNGVVDDSQLPKDRFSAERLKGVDSTLKIQPAKLEDSAVYLCASSFSAANYGYTFGSGTRLTVV.

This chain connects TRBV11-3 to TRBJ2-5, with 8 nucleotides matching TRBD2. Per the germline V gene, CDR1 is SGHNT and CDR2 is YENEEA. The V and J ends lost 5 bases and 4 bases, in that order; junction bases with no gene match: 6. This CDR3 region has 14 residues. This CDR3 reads CASSLGTSGETQYF. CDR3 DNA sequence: TGTGCCAGCAGCCTCGGGACTAGTGGAGAGACCCAGTACTTC.

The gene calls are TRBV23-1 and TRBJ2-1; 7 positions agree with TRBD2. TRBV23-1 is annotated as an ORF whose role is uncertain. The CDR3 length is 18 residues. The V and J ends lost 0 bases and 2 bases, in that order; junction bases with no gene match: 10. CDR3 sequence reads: CASSQSEQGGPPYNEQFF. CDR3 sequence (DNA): TGCGCCAGCAGTCAATCCGAGCAGGGAGGGCCTCCCTACAATGAGCAGTTCTTC.